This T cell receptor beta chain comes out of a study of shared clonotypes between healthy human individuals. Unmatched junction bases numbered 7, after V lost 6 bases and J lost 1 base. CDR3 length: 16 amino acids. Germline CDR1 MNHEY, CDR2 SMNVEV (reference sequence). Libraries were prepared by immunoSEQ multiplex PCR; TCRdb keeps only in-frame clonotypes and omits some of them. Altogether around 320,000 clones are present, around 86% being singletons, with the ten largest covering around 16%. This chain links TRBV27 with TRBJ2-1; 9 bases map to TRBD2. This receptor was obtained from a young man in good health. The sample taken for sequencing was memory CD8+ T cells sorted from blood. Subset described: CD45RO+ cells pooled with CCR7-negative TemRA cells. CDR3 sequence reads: CASRPHSGGSYNEQFF. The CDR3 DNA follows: TGTGCCAGCAGGCCCCATAGCGGGGGATCCTACAATGAGCAGTTCTTC.